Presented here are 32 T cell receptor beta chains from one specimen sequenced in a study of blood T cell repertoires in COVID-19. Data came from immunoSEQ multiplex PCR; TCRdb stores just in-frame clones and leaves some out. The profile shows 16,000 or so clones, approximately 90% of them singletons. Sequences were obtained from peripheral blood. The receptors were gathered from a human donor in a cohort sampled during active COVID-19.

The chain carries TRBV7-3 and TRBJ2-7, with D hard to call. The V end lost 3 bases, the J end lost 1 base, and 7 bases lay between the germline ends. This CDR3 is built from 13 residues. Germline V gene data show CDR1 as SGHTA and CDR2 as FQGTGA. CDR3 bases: TGTGCCAGCAGCTTTGGCAGTTCCTACGAGCAGTACTTC. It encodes CASSFGSSYEQYF.

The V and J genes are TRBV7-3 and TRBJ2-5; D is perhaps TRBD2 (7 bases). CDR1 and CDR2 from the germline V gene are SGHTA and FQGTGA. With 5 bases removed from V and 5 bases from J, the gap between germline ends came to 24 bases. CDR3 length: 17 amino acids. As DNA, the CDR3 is TGTGCCAGCAGCCCCACAGGTCGGGGGGCGAATAGGGAGACCCAGTACTTC. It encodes CASSPTGRGANRETQYF.

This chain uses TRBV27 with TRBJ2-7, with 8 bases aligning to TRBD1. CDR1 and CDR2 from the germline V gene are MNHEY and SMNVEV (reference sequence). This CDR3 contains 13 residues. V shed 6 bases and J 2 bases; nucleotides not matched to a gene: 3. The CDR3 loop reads CASRGQDPYEQYF. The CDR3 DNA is TGTGCCAGCAGGGGACAGGACCCCTACGAGCAGTACTTC.

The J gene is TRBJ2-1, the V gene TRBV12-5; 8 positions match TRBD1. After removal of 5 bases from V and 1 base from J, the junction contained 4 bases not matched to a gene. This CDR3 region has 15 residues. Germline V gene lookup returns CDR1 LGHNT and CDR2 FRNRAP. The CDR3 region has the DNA TGTGCTAGTGGTCGGTGGACAGGGTCCTACAATGAGCAGTTCTTC. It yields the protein CASGRWTGSYNEQFF.

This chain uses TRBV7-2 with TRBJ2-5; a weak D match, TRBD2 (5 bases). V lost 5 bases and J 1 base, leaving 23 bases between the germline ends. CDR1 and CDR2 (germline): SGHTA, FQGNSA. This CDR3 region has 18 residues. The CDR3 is CASSTRPSLNSGQETQYF. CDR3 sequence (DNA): TGTGCCAGCAGCACTAGACCTTCCCTCAACAGTGGCCAAGAGACCCAGTACTTC.

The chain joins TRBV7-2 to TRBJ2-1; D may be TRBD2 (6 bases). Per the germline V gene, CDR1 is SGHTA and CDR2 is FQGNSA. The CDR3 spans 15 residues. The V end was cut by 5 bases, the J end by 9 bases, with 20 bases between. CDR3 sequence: CASSPPGTSSGEQFF. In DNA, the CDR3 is TGTGCCAGCAGCCCACCCGGGACTTCTTCGGGTGAGCAGTTCTTC.

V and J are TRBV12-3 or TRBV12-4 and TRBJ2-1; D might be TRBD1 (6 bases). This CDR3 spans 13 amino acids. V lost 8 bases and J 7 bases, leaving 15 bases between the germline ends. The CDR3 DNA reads TGTGCCAGCTGCCCCCACAGGGAAAATGAGCAGTTCTTC. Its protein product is CASCPHRENEQFF.

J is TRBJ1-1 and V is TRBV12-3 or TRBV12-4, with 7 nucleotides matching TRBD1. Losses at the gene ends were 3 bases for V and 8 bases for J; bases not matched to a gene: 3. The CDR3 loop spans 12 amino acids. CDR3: CASSFAGGEAFF. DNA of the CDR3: TGTGCCAGCAGTTTTGCAGGGGGAGAAGCTTTCTTT.

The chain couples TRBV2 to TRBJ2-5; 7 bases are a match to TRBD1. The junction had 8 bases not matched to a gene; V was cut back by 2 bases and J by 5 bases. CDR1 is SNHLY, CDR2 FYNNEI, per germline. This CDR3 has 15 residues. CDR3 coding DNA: TGTGCCAGCAGTGAATCTTCAGGGGGAGAGGAGACCCAGTACTTC. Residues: CASSESSGGEETQYF.

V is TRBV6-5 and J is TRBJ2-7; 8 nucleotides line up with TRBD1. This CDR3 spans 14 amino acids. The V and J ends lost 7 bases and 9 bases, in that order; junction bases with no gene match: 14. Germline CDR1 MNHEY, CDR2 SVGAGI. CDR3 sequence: CASTEPGAGGMQYF. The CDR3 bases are TGTGCCAGCACCGAACCTGGGGCAGGGGGCATGCAGTACTTC.

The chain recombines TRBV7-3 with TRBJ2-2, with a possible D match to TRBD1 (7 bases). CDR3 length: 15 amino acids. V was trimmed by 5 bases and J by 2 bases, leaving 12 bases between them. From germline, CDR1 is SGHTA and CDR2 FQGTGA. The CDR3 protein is CASSPGGGNTGELFF. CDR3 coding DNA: TGTGCCAGCAGCCCCGGAGGGGGCAACACCGGGGAGCTGTTTTTT.

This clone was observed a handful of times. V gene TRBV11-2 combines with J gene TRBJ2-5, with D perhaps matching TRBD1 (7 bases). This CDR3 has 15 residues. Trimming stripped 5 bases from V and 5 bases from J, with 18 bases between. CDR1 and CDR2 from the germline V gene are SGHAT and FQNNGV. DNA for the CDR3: TGTGCCAGCAGCATTCCAGGGGGGCGGGCGGAGACCCAGTACTTC. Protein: CASSIPGGRAETQYF.

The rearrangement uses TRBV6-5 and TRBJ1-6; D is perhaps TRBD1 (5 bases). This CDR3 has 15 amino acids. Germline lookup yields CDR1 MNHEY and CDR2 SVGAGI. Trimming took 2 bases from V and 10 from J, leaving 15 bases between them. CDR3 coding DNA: TGTGCCAGCAGTTACCGGGGACCTGGGGGGTCACCCCTCCACTTT. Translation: CASSYRGPGGSPLHF.

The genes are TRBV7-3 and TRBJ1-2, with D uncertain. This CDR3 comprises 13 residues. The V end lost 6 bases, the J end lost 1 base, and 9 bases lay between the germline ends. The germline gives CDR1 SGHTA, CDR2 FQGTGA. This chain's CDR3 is CASSRRDNYGYTF. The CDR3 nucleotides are TGTGCCAGCAGTCGGAGGGATAACTATGGCTACACCTTC.

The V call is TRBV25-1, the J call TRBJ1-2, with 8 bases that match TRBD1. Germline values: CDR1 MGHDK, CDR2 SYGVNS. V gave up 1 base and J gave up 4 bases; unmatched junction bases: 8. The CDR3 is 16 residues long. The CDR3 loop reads CASSESGTGGFYGYTF. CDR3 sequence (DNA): TGTGCCAGCAGTGAATCCGGTACAGGGGGGTTCTATGGCTACACCTTC.

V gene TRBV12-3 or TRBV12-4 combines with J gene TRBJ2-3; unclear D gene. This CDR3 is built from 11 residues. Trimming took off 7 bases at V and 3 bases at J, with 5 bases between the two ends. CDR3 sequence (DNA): TGTGCCAGCACGGAGACAGATACGCAGTATTTT. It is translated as CASTETDTQYF.

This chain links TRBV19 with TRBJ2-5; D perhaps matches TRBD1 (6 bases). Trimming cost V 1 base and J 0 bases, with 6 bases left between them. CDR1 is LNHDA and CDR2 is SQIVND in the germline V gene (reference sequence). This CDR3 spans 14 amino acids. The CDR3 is CASSIGTDQETQYF. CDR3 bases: TGTGCCAGTAGTATAGGGACAGACCAAGAGACCCAGTACTTC.

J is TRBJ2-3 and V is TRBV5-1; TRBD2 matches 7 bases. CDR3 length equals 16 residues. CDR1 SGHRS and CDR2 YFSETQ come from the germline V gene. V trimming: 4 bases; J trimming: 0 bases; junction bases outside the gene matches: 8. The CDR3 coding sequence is TGCGCCAGCAGCCCAGTACTAGCGACTAGCACAGATACGCAGTATTTT. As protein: CASSPVLATSTDTQYF.

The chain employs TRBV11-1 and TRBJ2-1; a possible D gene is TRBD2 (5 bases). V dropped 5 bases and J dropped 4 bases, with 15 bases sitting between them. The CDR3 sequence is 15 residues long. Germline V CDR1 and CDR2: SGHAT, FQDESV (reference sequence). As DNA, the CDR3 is TGTGCCAGCAGCCCCGATAGTCCGGGGTACAATGAGCAGTTCTTC. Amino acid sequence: CASSPDSPGYNEQFF.

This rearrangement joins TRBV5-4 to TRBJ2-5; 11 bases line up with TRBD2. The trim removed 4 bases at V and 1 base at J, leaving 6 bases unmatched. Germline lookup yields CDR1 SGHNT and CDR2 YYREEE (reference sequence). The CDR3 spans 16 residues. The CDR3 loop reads CASSPGGTSGQETQYF. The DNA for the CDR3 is TGTGCCAGCAGCCCAGGAGGGACTAGCGGCCAAGAGACCCAGTACTTC.

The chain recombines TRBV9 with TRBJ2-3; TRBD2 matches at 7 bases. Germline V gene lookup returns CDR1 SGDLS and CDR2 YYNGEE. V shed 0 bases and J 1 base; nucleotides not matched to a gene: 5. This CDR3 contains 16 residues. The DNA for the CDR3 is TGTGCCAGCAGCGTAGGTCGCGGGGGTCGCACAGATACGCAGTATTTT. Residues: CASSVGRGGRTDTQYF.

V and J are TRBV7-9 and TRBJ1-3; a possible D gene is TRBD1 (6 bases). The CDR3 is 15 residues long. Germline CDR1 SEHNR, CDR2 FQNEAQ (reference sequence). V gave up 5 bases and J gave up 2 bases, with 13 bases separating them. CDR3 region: CASSQGGAPGNTIYF. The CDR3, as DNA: TGTGCCAGCAGCCAAGGGGGGGCCCCTGGAAACACCATATATTTT.

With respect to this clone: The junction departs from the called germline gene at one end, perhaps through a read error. CDR3 DNA sequence: TGTGCCAGCAGTTACTTCCGACAGGGGATGCCAAATTTT. It is translated as CASSYFRQGMPNF. The rearrangement uses TRBV6-2 or TRBV6-3 and TRBJ2-3; TRBD1 matches 8 bases. CDR1 and CDR2 (germline): MNHEY, SVGEGT. The CDR3 is made up of 13 amino acids.

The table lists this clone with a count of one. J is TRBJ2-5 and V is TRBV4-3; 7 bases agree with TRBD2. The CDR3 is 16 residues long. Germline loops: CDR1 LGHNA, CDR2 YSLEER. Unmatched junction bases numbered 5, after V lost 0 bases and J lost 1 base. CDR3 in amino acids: CASSQDLTGGQETQYF. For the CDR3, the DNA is TGCGCCAGCAGCCAAGATCTTACGGGGGGCCAAGAGACCCAGTACTTC.

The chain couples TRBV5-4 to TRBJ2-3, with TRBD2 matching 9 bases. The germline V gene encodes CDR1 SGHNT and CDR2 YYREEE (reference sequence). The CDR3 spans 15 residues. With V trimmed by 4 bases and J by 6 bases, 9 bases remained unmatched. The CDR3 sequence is CASSLPGGGADTQYF. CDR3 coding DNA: TGTGCCAGCAGCCTGCCCGGCGGGGGGGCCGATACGCAGTATTTT.

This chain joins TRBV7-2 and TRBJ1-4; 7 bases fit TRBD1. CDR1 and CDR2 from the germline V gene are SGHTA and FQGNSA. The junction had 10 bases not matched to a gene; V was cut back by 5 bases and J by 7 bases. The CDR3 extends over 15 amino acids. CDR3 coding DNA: TGTGCCAGCAGCGCCGCTCTCGGGACAGTTGAAAAACTGTTTTTT. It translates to CASSAALGTVEKLFF.

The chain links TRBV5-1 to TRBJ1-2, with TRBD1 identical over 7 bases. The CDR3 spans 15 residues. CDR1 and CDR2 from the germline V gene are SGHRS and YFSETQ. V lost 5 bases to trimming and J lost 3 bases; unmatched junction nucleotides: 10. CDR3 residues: CASSLTGNVDYGYTF. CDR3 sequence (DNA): TGCGCCAGCAGTTTGACAGGGAATGTGGACTATGGCTACACCTTC.

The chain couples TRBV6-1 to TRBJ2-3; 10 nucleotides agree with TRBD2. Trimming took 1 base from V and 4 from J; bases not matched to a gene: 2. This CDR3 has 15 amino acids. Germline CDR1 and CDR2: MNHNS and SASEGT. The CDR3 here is CASSEEAGGPDTQYF. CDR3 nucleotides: TGTGCCAGCAGTGAAGAAGCGGGGGGGCCAGATACGCAGTATTTT.

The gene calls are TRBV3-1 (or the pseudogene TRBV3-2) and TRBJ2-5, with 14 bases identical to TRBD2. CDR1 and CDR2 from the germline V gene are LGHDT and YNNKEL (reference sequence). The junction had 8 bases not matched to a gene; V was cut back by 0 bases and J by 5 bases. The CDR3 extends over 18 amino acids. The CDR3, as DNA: TGTGCCAGCAGCCAAGATTGGGGGACTAGCGGGGGAGGGGAGACCCAGTACTTC. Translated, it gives CASSQDWGTSGGGETQYF.

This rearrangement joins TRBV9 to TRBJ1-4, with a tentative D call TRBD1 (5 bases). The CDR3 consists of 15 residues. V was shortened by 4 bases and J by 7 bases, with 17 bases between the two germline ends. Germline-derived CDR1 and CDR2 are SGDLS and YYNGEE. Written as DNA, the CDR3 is TGTGCCAGCAGCCCCCAACAGGTTTTGGGTGAAAAACTGTTTTTT. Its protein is CASSPQQVLGEKLFF. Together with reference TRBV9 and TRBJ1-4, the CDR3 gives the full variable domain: DSGVTQTPKHLITATGQRVTLRCSPRSGDLSVYWYQQSLDQGLQFLIQYYNGEERAKGNILERFSAQQFPDLHSELNLSSLELGDSALYFCASSPQQVLGEKLFFGSGTQLSVL.

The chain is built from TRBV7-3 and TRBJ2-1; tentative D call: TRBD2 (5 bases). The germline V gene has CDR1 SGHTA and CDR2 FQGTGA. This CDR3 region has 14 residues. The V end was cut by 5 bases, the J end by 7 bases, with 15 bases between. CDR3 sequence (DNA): TGTGCCAGCAGCCCCTGGCCCACGGGGAATGAGCAGTTCTTC. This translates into CASSPWPTGNEQFF.

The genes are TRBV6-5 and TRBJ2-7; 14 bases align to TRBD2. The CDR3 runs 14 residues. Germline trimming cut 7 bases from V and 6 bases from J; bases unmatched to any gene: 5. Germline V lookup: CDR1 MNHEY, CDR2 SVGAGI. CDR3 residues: CASIRLAGGTEQYF. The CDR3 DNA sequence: TGTGCCAGCATCCGACTAGCGGGGGGGACCGAGCAGTACTTC.